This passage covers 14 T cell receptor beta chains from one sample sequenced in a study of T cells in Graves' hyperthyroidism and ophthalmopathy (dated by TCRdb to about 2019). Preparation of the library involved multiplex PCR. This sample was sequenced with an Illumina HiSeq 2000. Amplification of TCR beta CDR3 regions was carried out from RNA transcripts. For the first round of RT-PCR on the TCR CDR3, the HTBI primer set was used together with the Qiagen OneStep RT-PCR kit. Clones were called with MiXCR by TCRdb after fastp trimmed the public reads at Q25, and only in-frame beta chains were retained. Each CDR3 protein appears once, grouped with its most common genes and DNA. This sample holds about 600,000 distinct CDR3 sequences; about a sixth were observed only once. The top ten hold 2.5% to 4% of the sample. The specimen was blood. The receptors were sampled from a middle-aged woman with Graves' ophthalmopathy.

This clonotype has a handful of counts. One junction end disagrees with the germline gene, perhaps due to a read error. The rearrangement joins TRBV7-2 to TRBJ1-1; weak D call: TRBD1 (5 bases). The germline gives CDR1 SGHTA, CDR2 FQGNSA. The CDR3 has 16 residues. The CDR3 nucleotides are TGTGCCAGCAGCCCCGAGGGGTATAGAATGAACACTGAAGCTCTCTTT. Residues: CASSPEGYRMNTEALF.

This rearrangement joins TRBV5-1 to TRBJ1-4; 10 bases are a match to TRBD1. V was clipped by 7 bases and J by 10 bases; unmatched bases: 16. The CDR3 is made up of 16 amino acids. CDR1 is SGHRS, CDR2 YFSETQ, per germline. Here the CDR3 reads CASGVSPGQGRAKLFF. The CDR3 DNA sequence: TGCGCCAGCGGTGTAAGTCCGGGACAGGGGCGCGCAAAACTGTTTTTT.

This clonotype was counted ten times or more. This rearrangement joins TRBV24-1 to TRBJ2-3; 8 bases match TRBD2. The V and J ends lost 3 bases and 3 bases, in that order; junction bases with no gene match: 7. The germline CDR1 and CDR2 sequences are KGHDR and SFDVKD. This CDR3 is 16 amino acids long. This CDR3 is CATSDPSGGGTDTQYF. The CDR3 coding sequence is TGTGCCACCAGTGATCCAAGCGGGGGAGGTACAGATACGCAGTATTTT.

The CDR3 region has the DNA TGCAGTGCCCAAGCGTGGGGGAACTATGGCTACACCTTC. The encoded protein is CSAQAWGNYGYTF. The J gene is TRBJ1-2, the V gene TRBV20-1; maybe TRBD1 (5 bases). CDR1 is DFQATT, CDR2 SNEGSKA, per germline (reference sequence). Trimming stripped 6 bases from V and 2 bases from J, with 13 bases between. This CDR3 contains 13 residues.

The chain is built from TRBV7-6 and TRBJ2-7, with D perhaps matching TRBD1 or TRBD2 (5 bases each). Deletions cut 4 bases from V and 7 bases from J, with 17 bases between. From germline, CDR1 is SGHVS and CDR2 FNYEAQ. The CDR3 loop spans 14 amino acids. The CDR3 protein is CASSSPGPLIEQYF. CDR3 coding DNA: TGTGCCAGCAGCTCGCCGGGACCGTTAATAGAGCAGTACTTC.

This CDR3 reads CASSTGAVPLEQYF. CDR3 DNA sequence: TGCGCCAGCAGCACGGGGGCAGTTCCCTTGGAGCAGTACTTC. This chain joins TRBV5-1 and TRBJ2-7; perhaps D is TRBD1 or TRBD2 (6 bases each). Germline-derived CDR1 and CDR2 are SGHRS and YFSETQ. The V end was cut by 4 bases, the J end by 7 bases, with 18 bases between. This CDR3 has 14 amino acids.

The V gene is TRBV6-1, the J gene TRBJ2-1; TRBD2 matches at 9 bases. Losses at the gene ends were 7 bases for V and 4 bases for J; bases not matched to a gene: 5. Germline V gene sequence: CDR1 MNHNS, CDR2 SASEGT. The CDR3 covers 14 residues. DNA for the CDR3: TGTGCCAGCAACGGACTAGCGAATTACAATGAGCAGTTCTTC. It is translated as CASNGLANYNEQFF.

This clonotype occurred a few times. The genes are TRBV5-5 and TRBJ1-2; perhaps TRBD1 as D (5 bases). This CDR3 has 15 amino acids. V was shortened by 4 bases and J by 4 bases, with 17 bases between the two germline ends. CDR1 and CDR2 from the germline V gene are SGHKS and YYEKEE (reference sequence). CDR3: CASSQLNPGTYGYTF. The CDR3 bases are TGTGCCAGCAGCCAACTTAATCCAGGGACCTATGGCTACACCTTC.

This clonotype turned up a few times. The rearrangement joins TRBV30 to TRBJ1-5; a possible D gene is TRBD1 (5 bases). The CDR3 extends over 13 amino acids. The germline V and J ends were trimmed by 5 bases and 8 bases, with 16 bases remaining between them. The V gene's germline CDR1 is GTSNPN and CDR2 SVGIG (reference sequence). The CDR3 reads CAWAPTSGEPQHF. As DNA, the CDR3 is TGTGCCTGGGCCCCCACGTCGGGGGAGCCCCAGCATTTT.

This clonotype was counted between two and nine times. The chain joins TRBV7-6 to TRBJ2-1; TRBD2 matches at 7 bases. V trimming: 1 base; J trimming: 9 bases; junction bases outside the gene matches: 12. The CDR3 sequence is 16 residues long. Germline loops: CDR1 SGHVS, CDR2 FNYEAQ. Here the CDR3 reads CASSLVREAKRSEQFF. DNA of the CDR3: TGTGCCAGCAGCTTAGTCCGGGAGGCTAAGCGTAGTGAGCAGTTCTTC.

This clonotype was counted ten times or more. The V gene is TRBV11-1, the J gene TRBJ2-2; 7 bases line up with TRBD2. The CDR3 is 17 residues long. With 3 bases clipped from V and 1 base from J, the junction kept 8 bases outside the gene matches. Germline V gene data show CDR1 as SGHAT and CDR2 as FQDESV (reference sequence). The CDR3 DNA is TGTGCCAGCAGCTTCATGGGCGGGAGTTTGAACACCGGGGAGCTGTTTTTT. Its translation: CASSFMGGSLNTGELFF.

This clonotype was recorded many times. The CDR3 nucleotides read TGCAGCGTCGTCCTCTTGGGACATGGTGAAGCTTTCTTT. Its protein product is CSVVLLGHGEAFF. The V call is TRBV29-1, the J call TRBJ1-1, with D possibly TRBD1 on 6 matching bases. CDR1 and CDR2 (germline): SQVTM, ANQGSEA. Trimming took off 6 bases at V and 7 bases at J, with 18 bases between the two ends. The CDR3 is made up of 13 amino acids.

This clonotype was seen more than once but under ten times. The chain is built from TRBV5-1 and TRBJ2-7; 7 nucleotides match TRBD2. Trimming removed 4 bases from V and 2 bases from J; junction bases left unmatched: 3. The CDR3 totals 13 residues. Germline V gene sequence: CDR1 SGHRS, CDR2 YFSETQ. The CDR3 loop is CASSAAGPYEQYF. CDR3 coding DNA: TGCGCCAGCAGCGCAGCGGGACCCTACGAGCAGTACTTC.

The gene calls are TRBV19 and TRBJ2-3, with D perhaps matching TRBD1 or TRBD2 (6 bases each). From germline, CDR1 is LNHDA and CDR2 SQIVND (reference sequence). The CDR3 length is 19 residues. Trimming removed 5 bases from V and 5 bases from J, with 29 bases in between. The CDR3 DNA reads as TGTGCCAGTAGTTCTGACAGGTCCGACGGCTGGGCGGGATTAGATACGCAGTATTTT. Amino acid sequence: CASSSDRSDGWAGLDTQYF.